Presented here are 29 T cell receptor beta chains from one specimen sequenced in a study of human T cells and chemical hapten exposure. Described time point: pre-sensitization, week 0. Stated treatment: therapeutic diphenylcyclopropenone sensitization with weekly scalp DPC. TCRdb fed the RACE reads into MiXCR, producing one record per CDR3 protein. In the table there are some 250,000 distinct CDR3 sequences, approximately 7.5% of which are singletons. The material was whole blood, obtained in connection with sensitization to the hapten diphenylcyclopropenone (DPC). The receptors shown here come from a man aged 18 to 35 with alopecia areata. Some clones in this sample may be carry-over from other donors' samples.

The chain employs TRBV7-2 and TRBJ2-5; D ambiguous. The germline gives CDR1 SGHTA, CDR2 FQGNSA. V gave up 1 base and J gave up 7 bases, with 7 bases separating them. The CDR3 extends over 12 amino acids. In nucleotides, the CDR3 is TGTGCCAGCAGCTTAGACCCGAGGACCCAGTACTTC. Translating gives CASSLDPRTQYF. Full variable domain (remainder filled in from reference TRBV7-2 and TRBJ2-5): GAGVSQSPSNKVTEKGKDVELRCDPISGHTALYWYRQSLGQGLEFLIYFQGNSAPDKSGLPSDRFSAERTGGSVSTLTIQRTQQEDSAVYLCASSLDPRTQYFGPGTRLLVL.

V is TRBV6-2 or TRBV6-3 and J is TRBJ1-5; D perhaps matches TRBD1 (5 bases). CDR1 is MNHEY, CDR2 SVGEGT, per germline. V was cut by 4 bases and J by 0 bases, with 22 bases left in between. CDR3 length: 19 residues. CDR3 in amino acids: CASSSYRGQLPYSNQPQHF. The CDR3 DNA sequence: TGTGCCAGCAGTTCGTACCGAGGACAACTGCCTTATAGCAATCAGCCCCAGCATTTT.

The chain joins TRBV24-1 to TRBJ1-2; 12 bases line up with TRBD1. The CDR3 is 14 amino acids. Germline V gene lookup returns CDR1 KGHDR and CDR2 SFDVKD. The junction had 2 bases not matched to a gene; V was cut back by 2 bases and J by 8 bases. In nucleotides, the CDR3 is TGTGCCACCAGTGATTGGGACAGGGGGCAAGGCTACACCTTC. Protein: CATSDWDRGQGYTF.

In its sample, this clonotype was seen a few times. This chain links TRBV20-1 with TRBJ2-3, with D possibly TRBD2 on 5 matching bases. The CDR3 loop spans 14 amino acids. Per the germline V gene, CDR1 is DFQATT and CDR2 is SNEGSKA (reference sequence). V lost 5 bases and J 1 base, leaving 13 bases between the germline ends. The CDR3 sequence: CSAPREGGTDTQYF. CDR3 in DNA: TGCAGTGCTCCCCGAGAGGGTGGCACAGATACGCAGTATTTT.

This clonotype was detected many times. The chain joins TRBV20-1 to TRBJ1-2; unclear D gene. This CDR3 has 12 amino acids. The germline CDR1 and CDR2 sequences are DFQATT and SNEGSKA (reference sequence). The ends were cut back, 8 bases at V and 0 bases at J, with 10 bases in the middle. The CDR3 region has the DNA TGCAGTCTCCAGAGACCTAACTATGGCTACACCTTC. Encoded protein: CSLQRPNYGYTF.

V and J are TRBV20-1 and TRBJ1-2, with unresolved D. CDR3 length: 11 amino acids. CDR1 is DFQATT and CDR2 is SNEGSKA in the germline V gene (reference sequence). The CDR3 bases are TGCATCTCGTCTGACGACTATGGCTACACCTTC. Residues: CISSDDYGYTF.

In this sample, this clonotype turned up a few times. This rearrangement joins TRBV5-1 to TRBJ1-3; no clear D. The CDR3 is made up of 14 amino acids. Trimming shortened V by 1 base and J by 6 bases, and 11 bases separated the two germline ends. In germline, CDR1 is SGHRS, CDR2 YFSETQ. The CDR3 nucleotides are TGCGCCAGCAGCTTGAACATCGAGCTAAACACCATATATTTT. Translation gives CASSLNIELNTIYF.

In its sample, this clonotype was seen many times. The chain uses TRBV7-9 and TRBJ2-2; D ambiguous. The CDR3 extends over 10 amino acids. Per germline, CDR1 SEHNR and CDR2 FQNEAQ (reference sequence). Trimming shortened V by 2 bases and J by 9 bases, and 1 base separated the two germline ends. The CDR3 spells CASSLRELFF. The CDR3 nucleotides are TGTGCCAGCAGCTTACGGGAGCTGTTTTTT.

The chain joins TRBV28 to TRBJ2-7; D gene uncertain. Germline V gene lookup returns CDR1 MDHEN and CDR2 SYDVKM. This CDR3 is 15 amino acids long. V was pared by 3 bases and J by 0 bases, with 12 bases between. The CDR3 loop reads CASSFLGRSSYEQYF. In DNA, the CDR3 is TGTGCCAGCAGTTTTCTTGGCAGAAGCTCCTACGAGCAGTACTTC.

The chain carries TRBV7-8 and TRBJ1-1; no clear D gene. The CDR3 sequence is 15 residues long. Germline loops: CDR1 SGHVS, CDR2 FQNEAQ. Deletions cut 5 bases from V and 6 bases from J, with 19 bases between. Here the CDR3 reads CASSPRAGLYAEAFF. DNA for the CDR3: TGTGCCAGCAGCCCCCGGGCCGGACTGTACGCTGAAGCTTTCTTT.

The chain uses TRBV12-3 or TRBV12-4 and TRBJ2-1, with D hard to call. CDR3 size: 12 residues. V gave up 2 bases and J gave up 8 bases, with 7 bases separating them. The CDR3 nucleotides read TGTGCCAGCAGTTTACTGGGCCATGAGCAGTTCTTC. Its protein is CASSLLGHEQFF.

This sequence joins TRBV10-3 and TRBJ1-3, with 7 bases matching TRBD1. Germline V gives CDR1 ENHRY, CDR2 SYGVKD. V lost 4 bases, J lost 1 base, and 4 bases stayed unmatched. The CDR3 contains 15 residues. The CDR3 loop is CAISGGTVSGNTIYF. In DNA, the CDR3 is TGTGCCATCAGTGGGGGGACAGTATCTGGAAACACCATATATTTT.

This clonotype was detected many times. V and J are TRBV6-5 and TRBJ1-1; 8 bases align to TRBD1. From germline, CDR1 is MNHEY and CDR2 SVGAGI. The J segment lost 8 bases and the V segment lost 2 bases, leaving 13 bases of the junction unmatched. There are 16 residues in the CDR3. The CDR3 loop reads CASSYVGGQGELEAFF. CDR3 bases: TGTGCCAGCAGTTACGTCGGCGGACAGGGAGAGCTCGAAGCTTTCTTT.

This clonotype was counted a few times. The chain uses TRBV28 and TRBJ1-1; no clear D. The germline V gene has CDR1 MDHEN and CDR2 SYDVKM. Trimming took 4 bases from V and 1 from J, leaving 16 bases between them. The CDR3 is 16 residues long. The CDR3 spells CASSSPTEASNTEAFF. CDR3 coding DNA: TGTGCCAGCAGTTCTCCGACTGAGGCATCGAACACTGAAGCTTTCTTT. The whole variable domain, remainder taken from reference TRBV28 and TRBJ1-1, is DVKVTQSSRYLVKRTGEKVFLECVQDMDHENMFWYRQDPGLGLRLIYFSYDVKMKEKGDIPEGYSVSREKKERFSLILESASTNQTSMYLCASSSPTEASNTEAFFGQGTRLTVV.

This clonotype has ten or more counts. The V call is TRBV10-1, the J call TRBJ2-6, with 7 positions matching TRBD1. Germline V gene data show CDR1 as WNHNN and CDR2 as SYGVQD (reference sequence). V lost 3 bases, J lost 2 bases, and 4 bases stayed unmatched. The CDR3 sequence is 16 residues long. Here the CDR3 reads CASSDTGEAGANVLTF. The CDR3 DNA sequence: TGCGCCAGCAGTGACACAGGGGAAGCTGGGGCCAACGTCCTGACTTTC.

The CDR3 region is CASTRTTADTEAFF. CDR3 nucleotide sequence: TGCGCCAGCACCCGTACTACCGCCGACACTGAAGCTTTCTTT. The gene calls are TRBV5-1 and TRBJ1-1; no clear D gene. The CDR3 is 14 residues long. The germline gives CDR1 SGHRS, CDR2 YFSETQ. Deletions cut 6 bases from V and 3 bases from J, with 15 bases between. Drawing the rest from reference TRBV5-1 and TRBJ1-1, the complete variable domain is KAGVTQTPRYLIKTRGQQVTLSCSPISGHRSVSWYQQTPGQGLQFLFEYFSETQRNKGNFPGRFSGRQFSNSRSEMNVSTLELGDSALYLCASTRTTADTEAFFGQGTRLTVV.

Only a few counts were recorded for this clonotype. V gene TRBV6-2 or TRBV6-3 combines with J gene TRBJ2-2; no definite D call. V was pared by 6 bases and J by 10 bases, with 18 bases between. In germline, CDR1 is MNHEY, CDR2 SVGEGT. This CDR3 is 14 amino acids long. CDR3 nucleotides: TGTGCCAGCAGATCTAGGATCAGGAGCGAGGAGCTGTTTTTT. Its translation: CASRSRIRSEELFF.

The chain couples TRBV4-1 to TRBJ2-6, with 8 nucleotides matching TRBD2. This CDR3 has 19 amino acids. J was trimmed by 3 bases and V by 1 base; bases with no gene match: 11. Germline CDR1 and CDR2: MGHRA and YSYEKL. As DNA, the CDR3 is TGCGCCAGCAGCCAAGCTTCGTCGGCAGGGACTAGTGGGGCCAACGTCCTGACTTTC. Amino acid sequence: CASSQASSAGTSGANVLTF.

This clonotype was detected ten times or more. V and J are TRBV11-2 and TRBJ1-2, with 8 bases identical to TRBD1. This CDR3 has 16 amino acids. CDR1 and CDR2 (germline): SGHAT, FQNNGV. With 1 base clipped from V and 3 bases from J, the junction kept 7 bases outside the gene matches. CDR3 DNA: TGTGCCAGCAGCTTAGCGGGGACAGGACGTTACTATGGCTACACCTTC. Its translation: CASSLAGTGRYYGYTF.

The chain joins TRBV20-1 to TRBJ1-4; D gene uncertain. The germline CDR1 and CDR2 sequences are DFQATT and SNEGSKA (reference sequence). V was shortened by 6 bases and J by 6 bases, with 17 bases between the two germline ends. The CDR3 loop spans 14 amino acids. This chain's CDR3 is CSARSDPEDEKLFF. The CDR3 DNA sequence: TGCAGTGCCAGATCGGACCCGGAGGATGAAAAACTGTTTTTT.

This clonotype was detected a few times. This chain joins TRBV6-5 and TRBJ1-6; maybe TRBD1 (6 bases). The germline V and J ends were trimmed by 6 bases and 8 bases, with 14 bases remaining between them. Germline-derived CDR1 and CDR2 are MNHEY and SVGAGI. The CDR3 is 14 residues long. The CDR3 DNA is TGTGCCAGCAGAACAACAGGGTTCCATTCACCCCTCCACTTT. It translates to CASRTTGFHSPLHF.

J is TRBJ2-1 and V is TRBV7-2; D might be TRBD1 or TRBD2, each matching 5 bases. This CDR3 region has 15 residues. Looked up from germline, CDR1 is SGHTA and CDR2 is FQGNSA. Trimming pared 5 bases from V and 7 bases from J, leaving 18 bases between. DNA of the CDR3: TGTGCCAGCAGCCCCTCGAGACCGAGGGGAAATGAGCAGTTCTTC. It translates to CASSPSRPRGNEQFF.

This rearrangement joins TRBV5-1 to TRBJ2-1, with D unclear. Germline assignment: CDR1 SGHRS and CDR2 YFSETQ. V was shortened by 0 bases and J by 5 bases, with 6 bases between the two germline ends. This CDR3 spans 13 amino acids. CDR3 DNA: TGCGCCAGCAGCTTGGTCGGCAACAATGAGCAGTTCTTC. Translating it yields CASSLVGNNEQFF.

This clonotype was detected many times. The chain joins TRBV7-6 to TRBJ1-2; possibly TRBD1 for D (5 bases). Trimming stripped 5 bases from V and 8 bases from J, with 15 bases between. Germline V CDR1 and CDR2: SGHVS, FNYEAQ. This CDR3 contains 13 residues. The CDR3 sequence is CASSPVGGDGYTF. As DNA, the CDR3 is TGTGCCAGCAGCCCAGTGGGCGGGGACGGCTACACCTTC.

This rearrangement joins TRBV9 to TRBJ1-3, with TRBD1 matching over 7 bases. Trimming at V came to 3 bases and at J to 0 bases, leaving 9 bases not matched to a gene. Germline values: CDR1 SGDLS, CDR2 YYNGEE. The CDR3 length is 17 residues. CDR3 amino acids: CASSARDSIFSGNTIYF. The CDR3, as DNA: TGTGCCAGCAGCGCCCGGGACAGCATTTTCTCTGGAAACACCATATATTTT.

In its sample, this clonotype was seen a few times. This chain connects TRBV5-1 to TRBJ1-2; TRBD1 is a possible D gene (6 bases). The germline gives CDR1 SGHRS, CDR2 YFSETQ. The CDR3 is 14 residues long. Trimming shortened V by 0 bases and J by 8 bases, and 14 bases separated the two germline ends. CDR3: CASSLDLRGRGYTF. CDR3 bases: TGCGCCAGCAGCTTGGATCTTCGGGGGCGCGGCTACACCTTC.

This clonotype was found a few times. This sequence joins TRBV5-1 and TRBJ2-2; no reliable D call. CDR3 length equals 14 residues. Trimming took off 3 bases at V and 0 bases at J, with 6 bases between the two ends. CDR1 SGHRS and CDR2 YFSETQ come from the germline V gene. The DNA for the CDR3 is TGCGCCAGCAGCTACCAGGCGAACACCGGGGAGCTGTTTTTT. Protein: CASSYQANTGELFF.

The DNA for the CDR3 is TGTGCCAGCAGTTTCGGCAGCCCCTACTACGAGCAGTACTTC. It translates to CASSFGSPYYEQYF. The genes are TRBV27 and TRBJ2-7; D uncertain. CDR3 length equals 14 residues. V was cut by 3 bases and J by 3 bases, with 12 bases left in between. Germline V gene data show CDR1 as MNHEY and CDR2 as SMNVEV (reference sequence).

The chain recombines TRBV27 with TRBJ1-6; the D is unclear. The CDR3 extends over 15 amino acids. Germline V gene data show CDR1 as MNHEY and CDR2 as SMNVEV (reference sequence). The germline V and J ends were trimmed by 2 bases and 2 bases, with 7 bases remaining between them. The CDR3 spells CASSLARTYNSPLHF. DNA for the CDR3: TGTGCCAGCAGTTTAGCCAGGACCTATAATTCACCCCTCCACTTT.